The text below deals with one T cell receptor (beta chain). This record belongs to a study of blood T cell repertoires in COVID-19. Whole-study context: Collection of acute and convalescent COVID-19 samples took place in the United States, Italy and Spain. Sources were T cells, B-cell-depleted T cells, or PBMCs; the material itself was cDNA or gDNA.

Per the study methods: Reference gene primers were amplified, and this amplification served to estimate nucleated cell counts. Clones were sequenced by immunoSEQ multiplex PCR, and TCRdb holds only the in-frame ones, with some missing. That table is the source of V, J and clone size, and D and trimming were worked out from the DNA. Among around 78,000 clones listed, 70% to 90% were seen once. The sequencing input was peripheral blood. The sequence came from a man aged 50 or older with active or convalescent COVID-19.

The CDR3 spells CASSLVSGGPYEQYF. In DNA form, the CDR3 reads TGTGCCAGCAGCTTAGTTTCGGGGGGTCCCTACGAGCAGTACTTC. The V gene is TRBV11-2, the J gene TRBJ2-7; 7 nucleotides line up with TRBD2. Germline V lookup: CDR1 SGHAT, CDR2 FQNNGV. This CDR3 contains 15 residues. Germline trimming cut 1 base from V and 2 bases from J; bases unmatched to any gene: 5.